Listed here are 26 T cell receptor beta chains from one sample, sequenced in a study of blood T cells in healthy people across ages. Primers used in a second PCR of about 7 to 12 cycles were a sample-barcoded 5' primer and a J-beta primer mix. TCRdb re-analysed the 5' RACE reads in MiXCR, keeping a single row per CDR3 protein. The table records around 1,000,000 distinct CDR3 sequences, about two fifths of them present only once. Sample: blood. Receptor source: a man younger than 35 in good health.

DNA for the CDR3: TGTGCCAGCAGTTTCGCAGAAACTGAAGCTTTCTTT. Translated, it gives CASSFAETEAFF. V is TRBV12-3 or TRBV12-4 and J is TRBJ1-1; D remains ambiguous. The CDR3 is 12 amino acids. Trimming took off 3 bases at V and 5 bases at J, with 7 bases between the two ends.

J is TRBJ1-2 and V is TRBV6-5; D is possibly TRBD1 (5 bases). The germline V gene encodes CDR1 MNHEY and CDR2 SVGAGI. This CDR3 has 16 amino acids. Deletions cut 0 bases from V and 11 bases from J, with 22 bases between. CDR3 in amino acids: CASSYSRQSAVERYTF. The CDR3, as DNA: TGTGCCAGCAGTTACTCTCGACAGTCCGCAGTCGAACGGTACACCTTC.

The chain recombines TRBV15 with TRBJ1-1; D uncertain. V gave up 8 bases and J gave up 2 bases, with 12 bases separating them. The CDR3 loop spans 13 amino acids. Germline V gene data show CDR1 as LNHNV and CDR2 as YYDKDF (reference sequence). The CDR3 coding sequence is TGTGCCACCTCTCCTGGCAGCAACACTGAAGCTTTCTTT. This codes for CATSPGSNTEAFF.

This clonotype was recorded a few times. The rearrangement links TRBV7-9 to TRBJ1-2; 7 bases agree with TRBD1. Germline V gives CDR1 SEHNR, CDR2 FQNEAQ (reference sequence). This CDR3 has 14 amino acids. Trimming at V came to 1 base and at J to 7 bases, leaving 6 bases not matched to a gene. The DNA of the CDR3 is TGTGCCAGCAGCTTAGTCACAGGGGAGGCTGGCTACACCTTC. Translation: CASSLVTGEAGYTF.

This rearrangement joins TRBV14 to TRBJ1-2, with a tentative D call TRBD1 (5 bases). Trimming removed 4 bases at V and 3 bases at J, with 15 bases between. The V gene's germline CDR1 is SGHDN and CDR2 FVKESK. The CDR3 contains 15 residues. Here the CDR3 reads CASSPGDRKYYGYTF. In DNA form, the CDR3 reads TGTGCCAGCAGCCCCGGGGACCGGAAATACTATGGCTACACCTTC.

The genes are TRBV4-2 and TRBJ2-5; 7 bases agree with TRBD2. The junction had 9 bases not matched to a gene; V was cut back by 2 bases and J by 6 bases. This CDR3 region has 15 residues. Per the germline V gene, CDR1 is LGHNA and CDR2 is YNFKEQ. The CDR3 sequence: CASSQLLAEMQTQYF. CDR3 coding DNA: TGTGCCAGCAGCCAACTGCTAGCGGAGATGCAGACCCAGTACTTC.

The chain uses TRBV7-9 and TRBJ1-2; D may be TRBD1 (5 bases). The CDR3 is 15 residues long. Deletions cut 5 bases from V and 3 bases from J, with 16 bases between. Looked up from germline, CDR1 is SEHNR and CDR2 is FQNEAQ (reference sequence). The CDR3 region is CASSPRGVVDYGYTF. CDR3 bases: TGTGCCAGCAGCCCTCGGGGGGTAGTAGACTATGGCTACACCTTC.

The chain joins TRBV7-9 to TRBJ1-1, with D tentatively TRBD1 (6 bases). The CDR3 length is 17 residues. Trimming left V 4 bases short and J 6 bases short, with 24 bases between. CDR1 and CDR2 from the germline V gene are SEHNR and FQNEAQ (reference sequence). In nucleotides, the CDR3 is TGTGCCAGCAGCTCGTTATTCCACCGGGGGCGAAACGCTGAAGCTTTCTTT. Its translation: CASSSLFHRGRNAEAFF.

The CDR3 DNA follows: TGTGCCAGCAGCCAAGATGAGGGGCGCCGACCCCTCCACTTT. Its protein product is CASSQDEGRRPLHF. The V gene is TRBV4-2, the J gene TRBJ1-6, with TRBD1 as a possible D gene (5 bases). V gave up 0 bases and J gave up 12 bases, with 12 bases separating them. From germline, CDR1 is LGHNA and CDR2 YNFKEQ. The CDR3 has 14 amino acids.

This chain connects TRBV5-1 to TRBJ1-2, with TRBD1 as a possible D gene (5 bases). Germline CDR1 and CDR2: SGHRS and YFSETQ. Trimming took 4 bases from V and 8 from J, leaving 18 bases between them. The CDR3 runs 14 residues. The CDR3 DNA reads as TGCGCCAGCAGCGTGCACGACGGCGGGGACGGCTACACCTTC. Its protein is CASSVHDGGDGYTF.

The chain links TRBV6-5 to TRBJ2-3, with a possible D match to TRBD2 (6 bases). Germline V gene sequence: CDR1 MNHEY, CDR2 SVGAGI. V lost 10 bases, J lost 1 base, and 21 bases lay in between. The CDR3 is 16 residues long. CDR3 sequence (DNA): TGTGCCAACAAGTTACTTGCGGAGGGACGCACAGATACGCAGTATTTT. Residues: CANKLLAEGRTDTQYF.

The genes are TRBV29-1 and TRBJ2-5; perhaps TRBD1 as D (5 bases). The J call is doubtful: the DNA matches TRBJ2-7 better. The CDR3 totals 11 residues. Germline assignment: CDR1 SQVTM and CDR2 ANQGSEA. CDR3 in amino acids: CSAGHYYEQYF. The DNA of the CDR3 is TGCAGCGCAGGACACTACTACGAGCAGTACTTC.

This clonotype was recorded at least ten times. V and J are TRBV29-1 and TRBJ2-7; a possible D gene is TRBD1 (5 bases). Germline CDR1 reads SQVTM; CDR2 reads ANQGSEA. Trimming left V 7 bases short and J 1 base short, with 11 bases between. The CDR3 is made up of 12 amino acids. The CDR3 sequence: CSGGDGSYEQYF. In DNA, the CDR3 is TGCAGCGGGGGCGACGGTTCCTACGAGCAGTACTTC.

The rearrangement joins TRBV5-1 to TRBJ1-6, with 7 bases matching TRBD1. The ends lost 4 bases at V and 17 bases at J; junction bases unmatched: 12. This CDR3 region has 13 residues. The germline V gene has CDR1 SGHRS and CDR2 YFSETQ. CDR3 bases: TGCGCCAGCAGCCCTAACGGGACAGAGACCTTCCACTTT. Translating it yields CASSPNGTETFHF.

This clonotype was observed a handful of times. The chain joins TRBV6-6 to TRBJ2-4; 9 nucleotides line up with TRBD1. V was clipped by 5 bases and J by 6 bases; unmatched bases: 8. The CDR3 has 15 residues. Germline V CDR1 and CDR2: MNHNY, SVGAGI (reference sequence). The chain's CDR3 is CASSAPGTGINIQYF. In nucleotides, the CDR3 is TGTGCCAGCAGTGCCCCCGGGACAGGGATAAACATTCAGTACTTC.

This clonotype was counted a few times. The chain employs TRBV5-1 and TRBJ2-3; a weak D match, TRBD2 (6 bases). CDR3 size: 17 residues. V shed 1 base and J shed 2 bases, with 17 bases lying between them. Germline loops: CDR1 SGHRS, CDR2 YFSETQ. The CDR3 loop is CASSLRGGALNTDTQYF. The CDR3 DNA is TGCGCCAGCAGCTTGCGTGGAGGGGCGCTCAACACAGATACGCAGTATTTT.

This clonotype occurred a few times. Relative to the germline gene, one junction end is altered; a read error may explain this. The genes are TRBV7-9 and TRBJ1-2; weak D call: TRBD1 (5 bases). CDR3 length: 12 residues. CDR1 is SEHNR, CDR2 FQNEAQ, per germline (reference sequence). As DNA, the CDR3 is TGTGCCCGCAGCCCCCAGGGTTATGGCTACACCTTC. Translating it yields CARSPQGYGYTF.

This clonotype was picked up many times. The V and J genes are TRBV20-1 and TRBJ2-3; 9 bases fit TRBD1. Germline values: CDR1 DFQATT, CDR2 SNEGSKA (reference sequence). This CDR3 spans 15 amino acids. With V trimmed by 3 bases and J by 2 bases, 6 bases remained unmatched. CDR3 nucleotides: TGCAGTGCTAGGGGAGGGGACAGGGACACAGATACGCAGTATTTT. Translating it yields CSARGGDRDTDTQYF.

This chain joins TRBV6-2 or TRBV6-3 and TRBJ1-1; TRBD1 is a possible D gene (5 bases). The CDR3 has 13 residues. Per the germline V gene, CDR1 is MNHEY and CDR2 is SVGEGT. V was cut by 8 bases and J by 0 bases, with 10 bases left in between. The CDR3 loop is CASGKGMNTEAFF. The CDR3 DNA reads as TGTGCCAGCGGAAAGGGGATGAACACTGAAGCTTTCTTT.

J is TRBJ2-2 and V is TRBV10-3; D not resolved. Germline-derived CDR1 and CDR2 are ENHRY and SYGVKD. The ends were cut back, 7 bases at V and 6 bases at J, with 12 bases in the middle. This CDR3 contains 13 residues. The CDR3, as DNA: TGTGCCATCATGAGGAGATTGGCCGGGGAGCTGTTTTTT. Protein sequence: CAIMRRLAGELFF.

This clonotype has just a few counts. This rearrangement joins TRBV13 to TRBJ2-3; D is perhaps TRBD1 or TRBD2 (5 bases each). CDR1 and CDR2 (germline): PRHDT, FYEKMQ (reference sequence). Deletions cut 5 bases from V and 4 bases from J, with 13 bases between. CDR3 length equals 14 residues. Here the CDR3 reads CASSRDGIPDTQYF. CDR3 in DNA: TGTGCCAGCAGCCGGGACGGGATCCCAGATACGCAGTATTTT.

The CDR3 here is CASSPGTGVYTGELFF. CDR3 sequence (DNA): TGTGCCAGCAGTCCTGGGACAGGGGTTTATACCGGGGAGCTGTTTTTT. The chain carries TRBV12-3 or TRBV12-4 and TRBJ2-2; 10 nucleotides match TRBD1. Losses at the gene ends were 5 bases for V and 5 bases for J; bases not matched to a gene: 8. This CDR3 region has 16 residues.

This clonotype was seen ten or more times. The junction does not match germline at one end; this may be a read error. The CDR3 sequence: CASSLGQANTEAFF. CDR3 DNA sequence: TGTGCCAGCAGCTTGGGGCAGGCGAACACTGAAGCTTTCTTT. The J gene is TRBJ1-1, the V gene TRBV5-1; maybe TRBD1 (5 bases). Germline loops: CDR1 SGHRS, CDR2 YFSETQ. The CDR3 is 14 residues long.

This clonotype was observed a handful of times. J is TRBJ1-5 and V is TRBV20-1, with D perhaps TRBD1 (5 bases). This CDR3 is 15 amino acids long. In germline, CDR1 is DFQATT, CDR2 SNEGSKA (reference sequence). Deletions cut 3 bases from V and 2 bases from J, with 14 bases between. CDR3 nucleotide sequence: TGCAGTGCTAGGGGGACCTCCAGTGGCAATCAGCCCCAGCATTTT. It specifies CSARGTSSGNQPQHF.

The chain carries TRBV28 and TRBJ1-1; a weak D match, TRBD1 (6 bases). Germline V gives CDR1 MDHEN, CDR2 SYDVKM. With 5 bases removed from V and 3 bases from J, the gap between germline ends came to 22 bases. The CDR3 extends over 17 amino acids. CDR3 coding DNA: TGTGCCAGCAGTCCCATTCTCCAGCAGGGGTTTTACACTGAAGCTTTCTTT. It codes for CASSPILQQGFYTEAFF.

In the case of this clonotype: A read error may explain this, as a much larger clone is one base away. The CDR3 coding sequence is TGCAGCGTTAAGGGGGGTATGGGCACTGAAGCTTTCTTT. Protein sequence: CSVKGGMGTEAFF. V gene TRBV29-1 combines with J gene TRBJ1-1, with a possible D match to TRBD1 (6 bases). With 5 bases removed from V and 4 bases from J, the gap between germline ends came to 14 bases. The CDR3 has 13 amino acids. Germline V gives CDR1 SQVTM, CDR2 ANQGSEA. Together with reference TRBV29-1 and TRBJ1-1, the CDR3 gives the full variable domain: SAVISQKPSRDICQRGTSLTIQCQVDSQVTMMFWYRQQPGQSLTLIATANQGSEATYESGFVIDKFPISRPNLTFSTLTVSNMSPEDSSIYLCSVKGGMGTEAFFGQGTRLTVV.